This T cell receptor (beta chain) was identified during a study of vaccination and CD4 T cells after COVID-19. Remarks on this clonotype: Its matching antigen is unknown.

CDR3 length: 12 amino acids. Between the trimmed V and J ends, which lost 5 bases and 8 bases, there was a span of 12 bases. Per the germline V gene, CDR1 is SGHTA and CDR2 is FQGNSA. Findings and caveats of the study: Researchers report that 304 of 307 vaccine-specific clones in convalescent patients proved spike mono-reactive.

Sequenced with the Oncomine TCR Beta short-read assay was DNA taken from cultured CD4+ T cells. TCRdb re-called the PCR reads with MiXCR, one entry per CDR3 protein. The sample has about 20,000 distinct CDR3 sequences; about half are singletons. Treatment defined: approximately 10-day PBMC culture with coronavirus spike peptide pools or control peptides (ViraFEST assay). ViraFEST expanded antigen-specific T cells with peptide pools, then sequenced TCRs. Peptide pools at 8.5 to 10 ug/ml stimulated approximately 2 million PBMCs per well with about 9.4 IU/ml IL-2. The starting material was CD4+ T cells from blood, cultured in vitro, obtained before SARS-CoV-2 vaccination. The clonotype comes from a human donor who had recovered from COVID-19. V is TRBV7-2 and J is TRBJ1-2, with unresolved D. CDR3 nucleotide sequence: TGTGCCAGCAGCCTAGAATTAGGAGGCTACACCTTC. It translates to CASSLELGGYTF.